This T cell receptor (beta chain) was found in a study of blood T cell repertoires in COVID-19 (dated by TCRdb to the early 2020s). General notes on the study: The collaborator samples originated in the United States, Italy and Spain and spanned the acute and convalescent phases of COVID-19. Where HLA class I and class II types were available, the types were taken from metadata supplied by the sample provider, not from assay-based typing. The repertoires were released in a freely available public database intended as a resource for research on the immune response to SARS-CoV-2. The samples were drawn from two sources: the first 160 participants of the ongoing ImmuneRACE study, and 1,254 subjects contributed by 6 global collaborators. The dataset comprised deeply sampled blood TCRbeta repertoires from subjects exposed to, actively infected with, or recovered from COVID-19. The sample metadata nearly always contained a de-identified subject ID, COVID-19 status, age in years and sex. The prospective study material was composed of cDNA or gDNA derived from T cells, B-cell-depleted T cells, or PBMCs.

A remark on this clone: What antigen it recognizes has not been identified. No qualities accompany the bases; no much larger clone lies one base away.

What the study reported, not specific to this receptor: The amount of clinical and demographic metadata varied by source and participant and was provided uncurated.

In the prospective study, participants were 18 to 89 years old, resided in about two dozen geographic areas of the United States, and were enrolled through a virtual design. Cohort assignment in the prospective study relied on participant-reported clinical history from a screening survey and a study questionnaire. Recovered participants in ImmuneRACE Cohort 3 were defined by two consecutive negative NP/OP PCR tests, clearance by a healthcare professional, or resolution of symptoms. Mobile phlebotomists in the prospective study collected whole blood, serum and a nasopharyngeal or oropharyngeal swab from every participant. Participants in the prospective study had the option to provide additional blood draws and questionnaires over a roughly two-month period. Prospective study blood samples were shipped either frozen or at room temperature before DNA extraction. Clipping removes 0 bases from V and 4 bases from J, with 4 as the unmatched junction base count. The CDR3, cysteine through phenylalanine, is 15 amino acids long. CDR3 DNA is the only sequence kept; it has 45 bases, read in frame from the first base. The germline V gene yields SGHRS for CDR1 and YFSETQ for CDR2.

TCRbeta CDR3 regions were amplified from genomic DNA by means of the immunoSEQ Assay, a bias-controlled multiplex PCR. The authors' analysis ran thus. The number of nucleated cells in each sample was estimated from the amplification of reference gene primers within the assay. Sequence reads were collapsed and filtered to measure the absolute abundance of every unique TCRbeta CDR3 rearrangement. For each sample, productive Simpson clonality was calculated as the square root of Simpson's diversity index across productive rearrangements. TCRdb took this table from immuneACCESS and kept in-frame rearrangements with V and J called. Such tables lack part of the clones; where checked against another copy, unresolved V genes explain under half of the gap, and the rest is unexplained. D and trimming come from the DNA, and the V and J calls and clone size come from that table. The sample profile shows fewer than 200,000 clones; approximately 82% of them were found once. The biggest ten clones account for approximately 4.7% of the sample.

Sequencing was carried out using PBMCs or T cells enriched from blood (not recorded which). This chain is built from TRBV5-1 and TRBJ2-1; 7 junctional bases match TRBD2. The sequence was collected from a woman between 45 and 60 years old who had recovered from COVID-19. The DNA sequence follows: TGCGCCAGCAGCTTGGCGGCTAGCGGTTACAATGAGCAGTTCTTC. It translates as CASSLAASGYNEQFF.